A single T cell receptor (beta chain) is shown here with its context. The record originates from a study of blood T cell repertoires in COVID-19. As for the study in general: The analysed material was cDNA or gDNA that came from T cells, B-cell-depleted T cells, or PBMCs.

The CDR3 is 13 residues long. From germline, CDR1 is LGHDT and CDR2 YNNKEL (reference sequence). Trimming cost V 4 bases and J 3 bases; bases outside gene matches: 3. Original processing methods: Cell counts per sample came from amplifying reference gene primers. Assay: immunoSEQ multiplex PCR; the TCRdb copy retains only in-frame clones and omits some. V, J and clone size derive from that table, while D and trimming were established from the DNA sequence. The sample has approximately 130,000 clones; more than 75% are singletons. The J gene is TRBJ2-7, the V gene TRBV3-1 (or the pseudogene TRBV3-2); TRBD1 agrees at 7 bases. The origin of this receptor is a woman in her 50s who had recovered from COVID-19. The sample consisted of peripheral blood. The CDR3 reads CASSRAGGYEQYF. CDR3 DNA: TGTGCCAGCAGCCGGGCAGGGGGCTACGAGCAGTACTTC.